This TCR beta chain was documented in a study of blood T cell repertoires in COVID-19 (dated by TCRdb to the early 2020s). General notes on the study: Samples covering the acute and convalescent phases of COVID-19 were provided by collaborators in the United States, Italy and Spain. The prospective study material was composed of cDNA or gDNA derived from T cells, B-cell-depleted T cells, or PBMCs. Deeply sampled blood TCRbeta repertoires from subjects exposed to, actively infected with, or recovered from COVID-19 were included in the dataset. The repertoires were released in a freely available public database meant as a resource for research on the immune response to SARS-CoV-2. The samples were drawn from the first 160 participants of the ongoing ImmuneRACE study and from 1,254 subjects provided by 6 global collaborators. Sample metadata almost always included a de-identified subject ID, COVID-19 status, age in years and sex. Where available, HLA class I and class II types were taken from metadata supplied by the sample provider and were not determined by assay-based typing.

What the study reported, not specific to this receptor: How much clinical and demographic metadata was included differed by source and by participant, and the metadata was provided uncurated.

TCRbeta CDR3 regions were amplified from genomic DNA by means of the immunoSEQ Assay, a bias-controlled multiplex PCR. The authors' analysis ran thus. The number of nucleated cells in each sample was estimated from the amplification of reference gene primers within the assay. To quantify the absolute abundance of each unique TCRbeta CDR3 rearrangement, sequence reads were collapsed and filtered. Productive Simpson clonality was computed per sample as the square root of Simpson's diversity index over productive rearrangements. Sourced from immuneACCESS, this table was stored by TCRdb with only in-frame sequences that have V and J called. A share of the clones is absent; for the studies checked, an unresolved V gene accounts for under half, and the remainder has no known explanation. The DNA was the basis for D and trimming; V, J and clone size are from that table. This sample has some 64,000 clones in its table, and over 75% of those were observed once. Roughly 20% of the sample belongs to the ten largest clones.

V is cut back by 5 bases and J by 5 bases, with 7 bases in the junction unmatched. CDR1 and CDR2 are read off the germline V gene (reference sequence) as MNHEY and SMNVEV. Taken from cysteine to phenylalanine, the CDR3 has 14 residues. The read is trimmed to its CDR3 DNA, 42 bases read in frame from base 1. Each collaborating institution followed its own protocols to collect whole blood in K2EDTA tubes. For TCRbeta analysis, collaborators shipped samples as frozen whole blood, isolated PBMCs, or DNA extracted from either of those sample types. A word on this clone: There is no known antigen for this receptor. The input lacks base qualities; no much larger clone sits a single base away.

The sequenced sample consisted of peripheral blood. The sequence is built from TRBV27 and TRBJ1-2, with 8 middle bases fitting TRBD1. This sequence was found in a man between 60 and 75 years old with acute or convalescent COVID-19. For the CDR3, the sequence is CASSTDREEYGYTF. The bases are TGTGCCAGCAGTACGGACAGGGAAGAATATGGCTACACCTTC.